The 27 T cell receptor beta chains presented below share a single source sample, sequenced in a study of blood T cell repertoires in COVID-19. Sequenced by immunoSEQ multiplex PCR; TCRdb stores in-frame clones only, minus some. Among some 200,000 clones listed, 86% were seen once. The material sequenced was peripheral blood. The origin of the receptors is a woman between 45 and 65 years old with acute or convalescent COVID-19.

V usage is TRBV25-1 and J usage is TRBJ1-2; 10 bases match TRBD1. V dropped 5 bases and J dropped 4; count of bases not matched to a gene: 7. This CDR3 contains 15 residues. Germline V gives CDR1 MGHDK, CDR2 SYGVNS. For the CDR3, the DNA is TGTGCCAGCAGTACCACCCGGGACAGGGGCTATGGCTACACCTTC. Amino acids: CASSTTRDRGYGYTF.

V gene TRBV21-1 combines with J gene TRBJ2-2; the tabulated D call, TRBD2, remains unverified against the DNA. TRBV21-1 is an annotated pseudogene. The CDR3 extends over 16 amino acids. The CDR3 DNA reads as TGTGCCAGCAGCAAAGAACTAGCGGGAAACACCGGGGAGCTGTTTTTT. It is translated as CASSKELAGNTGELFF.

The chain couples TRBV18 to TRBJ2-2; D ambiguous. Germline V gene sequence: CDR1 KGHSH, CDR2 LQKENI. The CDR3 covers 16 residues. Trimming took off 3 bases at V and 1 base at J, with 12 bases between the two ends. The CDR3 DNA is TGTGCCAGCTCACCGTTTGCGAGCCAGAACACCGGGGAGCTGTTTTTT. Protein sequence: CASSPFASQNTGELFF.

The chain has TRBV5-1 and TRBJ2-1; 11 nucleotides line up with TRBD2. Germline loops: CDR1 SGHRS, CDR2 YFSETQ. This CDR3 contains 15 residues. Unmatched junction bases numbered 5, after V lost 4 bases and J lost 5 bases. The CDR3: CASSRLAGPDNEQFF. The CDR3, as DNA: TGCGCCAGCAGCAGACTAGCGGGGCCTGACAATGAGCAGTTCTTC.

This clone was seen a few times. V gene TRBV2 combines with J gene TRBJ1-5; 7 nucleotides agree with TRBD1. Trimming removed 6 bases from V and 0 bases from J; junction bases left unmatched: 8. The CDR3 spans 16 residues. Germline lookup yields CDR1 SNHLY and CDR2 FYNNEI. CDR3 in amino acids: CASSSGQEDSNQPQHF. The DNA of the CDR3 is TGTGCCAGCAGCTCCGGACAGGAAGATAGCAATCAGCCCCAGCATTTT.

The chain has TRBV4-2 and TRBJ1-1; tentative D call: TRBD1 (5 bases). Germline values: CDR1 LGHNA, CDR2 YNFKEQ. The CDR3 sequence is 14 residues long. V was shortened by 0 bases and J by 1 base, with 6 bases between the two germline ends. The CDR3 spells CASSQEQANTEAFF. The CDR3 DNA follows: TGTGCCAGCAGCCAAGAACAGGCGAACACTGAAGCTTTCTTT.

The chain combines TRBV5-4 with TRBJ2-1; 8 positions agree with TRBD2. Trimming took 3 bases from V and 7 from J; bases not matched to a gene: 9. The CDR3 totals 15 residues. Germline CDR1 reads SGHNT; CDR2 reads YYREEE (reference sequence). The CDR3 nucleotides are TGTGCCAGCAGCTCGACTCGGGAGGGAGGGAATGAGCAGTTCTTC. Protein product: CASSSTREGGNEQFF.

This rearrangement joins TRBV11-2 to TRBJ2-7, with D unclear. The CDR3 has 15 amino acids. The V end was cut by 0 bases, the J end by 7 bases, with 16 bases between. CDR1 SGHAT and CDR2 FQNNGV come from the germline V gene. The CDR3 loop is CASSLDRIRPGEQYF. For the CDR3, the DNA is TGTGCCAGCAGCTTAGATAGAATTCGGCCCGGGGAGCAGTACTTC.

The genes are TRBV14 and TRBJ2-1; the match to TRBD2 covers 12 bases. Trimming took 4 bases from V and 0 from J; bases not matched to a gene: 13. This CDR3 has 20 residues. CDR1 and CDR2 (germline): SGHDN, FVKESK. CDR3 DNA: TGTGCCAGCAGCCGGACTGGACTAGCGGGACCTTTCAGCTCCTACAATGAGCAGTTCTTC. This translates into CASSRTGLAGPFSSYNEQFF.

The V call is TRBV10-3, the J call TRBJ1-1, with D possibly matching TRBD1 (6 bases). Trimming shortened V by 2 bases and J by 3 bases, and 13 bases separated the two germline ends. Per germline, CDR1 ENHRY and CDR2 SYGVKD. CDR3 length equals 15 residues. The CDR3 region has the DNA TGTGCCATCAGTGAGGGGGGGGGCCGGCACACTGAAGCTTTCTTT. This sequence encodes CAISEGGGRHTEAFF.

This clone was recorded only once. The V call is TRBV12-3 or TRBV12-4, the J call TRBJ2-5; D is unresolved. The CDR3 has 13 residues. Trimming took off 2 bases at V and 2 bases at J, with 6 bases between the two ends. The DNA of the CDR3 is TGTGCCAGCAGTTTATGGCGGCAAGAGACCCAGTACTTC. Its translation is CASSLWRQETQYF.

With regard to this clone: Different DNA sequences within this sample yield the same CDR3. The rearrangement joins TRBV4-1 to TRBJ2-7; TRBD2 agrees at 8 bases. V lost 4 bases, J lost 4 bases, and 6 bases stayed unmatched. Germline V gene data show CDR1 as MGHRA and CDR2 as YSYEKL. CDR3 length: 14 amino acids. CDR3 in amino acids: CASSRTGLGYEQYF. CDR3 coding DNA: TGCGCCAGCAGCCGGACGGGACTAGGTTACGAGCAGTACTTC.

The chain has TRBV3-1 (or the pseudogene TRBV3-2) and TRBJ2-1; a possible D gene is TRBD2 (6 bases). Per germline, CDR1 LGHDT and CDR2 YNNKEL (reference sequence). Trimming pared 4 bases from V and 8 bases from J, leaving 21 bases between. The CDR3 is made up of 16 amino acids. The CDR3 protein is CASSPTPGGLGYEQFF. In DNA, the CDR3 is TGTGCCAGCAGCCCTACTCCCGGGGGTTTGGGTTATGAGCAGTTCTTC.

With regard to this clone: The junction differs from germline at one of its ends, possibly a read error. This rearrangement joins TRBV7-9 to TRBJ1-1, with D unresolved. Per germline, CDR1 SEHNR and CDR2 FQNEAQ (reference sequence). CDR3 length equals 14 residues. The CDR3 region has the DNA TGTGCCAGCAGGTTAGGGCCGTCGAACACTGAAGCTTTCTTT. It encodes CASRLGPSNTEAFF. Looking up the rest from reference TRBV7-9 and TRBJ1-1 gives the full variable domain: DTGVSQNPRHKITKRGQNVTFRCDPISEHNRLYWYRQTLGQGPEFLTYFQNEAQLEKSRLLSDRFSAERPKGSFSTLEIQRTEQGDSAMYLCASRLGPSNTEAFFGQGTRLTVV.

The CDR3 DNA reads as TGTGCCAGCAGCCTAAGCGATACCCGAGGGAATGAGCAGTTCTTC. Translated: CASSLSDTRGNEQFF. This chain links TRBV3-1 (or the pseudogene TRBV3-2) with TRBJ2-1, with D perhaps TRBD2 (5 bases). V was clipped by 4 bases and J by 7 bases, with 17 bases between them. CDR1 and CDR2 (germline): LGHDT, YNNKEL (reference sequence). This CDR3 has 15 amino acids.

The count of this clone is one. The chain has TRBV7-9 and TRBJ2-3; 11 positions agree with TRBD1. The CDR3 consists of 19 residues. CDR1 and CDR2 from the germline V gene are SEHNR and FQNEAQ (reference sequence). With 5 bases clipped from V and 3 bases from J, the junction kept 16 bases outside the gene matches. CDR3 amino acids: CASSPRTGGPQERTDTQYF. The CDR3 region has the DNA TGTGCCAGCAGCCCTAGGACAGGGGGCCCACAAGAAAGAACAGATACGCAGTATTTT. Filled out from reference TRBV7-9 and TRBJ2-3, the complete variable domain reads DTGVSQNPRHKITKRGQNVTFRCDPISEHNRLYWYRQTLGQGPEFLTYFQNEAQLEKSRLLSDRFSAERPKGSFSTLEIQRTEQGDSAMYLCASSPRTGGPQERTDTQYFGPGTRLTVL.

The chain uses TRBV7-2 and TRBJ2-3; the D gene is possibly TRBD2 (6 bases). Germline lookup yields CDR1 SGHTA and CDR2 FQGNSA. The length of the CDR3 is 15 residues. Between the trimmed V and J ends, which lost 5 bases and 4 bases, there was a span of 16 bases. CDR3 nucleotide sequence: TGTGCCAGCAGCCGGGACTTCGATTACGCAGATACGCAGTATTTT. Translating it yields CASSRDFDYADTQYF.

This clone was observed once. The V and J genes are TRBV6-1 and TRBJ2-5; tentative D call: TRBD1 (5 bases). The CDR3 runs to 14 residues. The V gene lost 2 bases and the J gene lost 3 bases, with 10 bases spanning the gap. Germline loops: CDR1 MNHNS, CDR2 SASEGT. The CDR3 sequence: CASSETETEETQYF. CDR3 bases: TGTGCCAGCAGTGAAACCGAGACAGAAGAGACCCAGTACTTC.

The J gene is TRBJ2-3, the V gene TRBV5-1; 12 bases line up with TRBD2. The CDR3 length is 16 residues. Germline V gives CDR1 SGHRS, CDR2 YFSETQ. Trimming removed 4 bases from V and 3 bases from J; junction bases left unmatched: 6. CDR3: CASSRTGTSGTDTQYF. The CDR3 DNA reads as TGCGCCAGCAGCCGCACGGGGACTAGCGGGACAGATACGCAGTATTTT.

The chain is built from TRBV5-1 and TRBJ2-5; 11 positions match TRBD2. The CDR3 is 16 amino acids. The trim removed 7 bases at V and 3 bases at J, leaving 11 bases unmatched. Germline V gives CDR1 SGHRS, CDR2 YFSETQ. For the CDR3, the DNA is TGCGCCAGCTCTCTTAGACTAGCGGGGAATGAAGAGACCCAGTACTTC. This encodes CASSLRLAGNEETQYF.

The chain couples TRBV3-1 (or the pseudogene TRBV3-2) to TRBJ2-3; tentatively, D is TRBD1 (6 bases). CDR1 LGHDT and CDR2 YNNKEL come from the germline V gene (reference sequence). There are 16 residues in the CDR3. V dropped 0 bases and J dropped 0 bases, with 10 bases sitting between them. CDR3 loop: CASSQDAGVSTDTQYF. The CDR3 nucleotides are TGTGCCAGCAGCCAAGACGCAGGGGTAAGCACAGATACGCAGTATTTT.

This clone was counted only a few times. CDR3 residues: CAWARAGVETGELFF. In DNA, the CDR3 is TGTGCCTGGGCGAGAGCGGGAGTTGAAACCGGGGAGCTGTTTTTT. This chain joins TRBV30 and TRBJ2-2; 8 bases are a match to TRBD2. This CDR3 has 15 residues. The ends lost 5 bases at V and 5 bases at J; junction bases unmatched: 10. Germline V gene sequence: CDR1 GTSNPN, CDR2 SVGIG (reference sequence).

This clone was seen only a few times. The genes are TRBV30 and TRBJ1-3, with 10 bases aligning to TRBD1. Germline CDR1 GTSNPN, CDR2 SVGIG (reference sequence). V lost 1 base and J lost 9; bases outside the gene matches: 6. This CDR3 is built from 14 residues. CDR3 sequence (DNA): TGTGCCTGGAGTGAGGGACAGGGGTTTGTCACCATATATTTT. Translation: CAWSEGQGFVTIYF.

In this sample, this clone turned up a few times. V and J are TRBV7-9 and TRBJ2-7; D is undetermined. The CDR3 has 12 residues. Trimming cost V 5 bases and J 2 bases, with 7 bases left between them. In germline, CDR1 is SEHNR, CDR2 FQNEAQ (reference sequence). The CDR3 bases are TGTGCCAGCAGCCCCCCGGCCTACGAGCAGTACTTC. Its protein is CASSPPAYEQYF.

This chain uses TRBV5-6 with TRBJ1-5, with 9 bases that match TRBD1. This CDR3 has 13 amino acids. The trim removed 2 bases at V and 7 bases at J, leaving 1 base unmatched. Per the germline V gene, CDR1 is SGHDT and CDR2 is YYEEEE. CDR3 in amino acids: CASSFGQGQPQHF. CDR3 DNA: TGTGCCAGCAGCTTCGGACAGGGGCAGCCCCAGCATTTT.

This clone qualifies as medium-sized. This rearrangement joins TRBV27 to TRBJ2-3; 7 nucleotides align to TRBD1. Trimming at V came to 6 bases and at J to 5 bases, leaving 8 bases not matched to a gene. From germline, CDR1 is MNHEY and CDR2 SMNVEV (reference sequence). CDR3 length: 14 amino acids. The CDR3 spells CASRLTGSIDTQYF. The CDR3 DNA reads as TGTGCCAGCAGACTGACAGGGTCCATAGATACGCAGTATTTT.

This chain connects TRBV9 to TRBJ1-3; D gene ambiguous. Trimming shortened V by 3 bases and J by 7 bases, and 14 bases separated the two germline ends. The germline CDR1 and CDR2 sequences are SGDLS and YYNGEE. The CDR3 contains 14 residues. CDR3: CASSAGVSLNTIYF. Written as DNA, the CDR3 is TGTGCCAGCAGCGCAGGTGTCTCCTTGAACACCATATATTTT.